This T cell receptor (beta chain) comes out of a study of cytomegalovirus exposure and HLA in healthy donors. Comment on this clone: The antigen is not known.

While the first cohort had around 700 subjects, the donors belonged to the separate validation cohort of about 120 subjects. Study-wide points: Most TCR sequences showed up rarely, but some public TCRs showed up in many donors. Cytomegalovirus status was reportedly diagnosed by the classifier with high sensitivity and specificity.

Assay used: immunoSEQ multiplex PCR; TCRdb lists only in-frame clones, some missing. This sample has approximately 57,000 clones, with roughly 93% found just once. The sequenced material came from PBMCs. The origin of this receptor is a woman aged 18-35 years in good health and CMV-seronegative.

CDR3 residues: CASSEDSMNTEAFF. In DNA form, the CDR3 reads TGTGCCAGCAGTGAGGACAGCATGAACACTGAAGCTTTCTTT. The chain uses TRBV6-1 and TRBJ1-1; D is perhaps TRBD1 (6 bases). The germline V gene has CDR1 MNHNS and CDR2 SASEGT. The CDR3 totals 14 residues. V lost 3 bases, J lost 0 bases, and 8 bases lay in between.